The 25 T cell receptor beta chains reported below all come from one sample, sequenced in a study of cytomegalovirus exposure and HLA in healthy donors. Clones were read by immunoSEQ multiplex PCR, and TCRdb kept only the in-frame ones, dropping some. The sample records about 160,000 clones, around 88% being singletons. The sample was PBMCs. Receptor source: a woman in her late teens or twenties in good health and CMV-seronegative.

The CDR3 sequence is CASREGTYGYTF. DNA of the CDR3: TGTGCTAGTAGGGAGGGGACCTATGGCTACACCTTC. This chain uses TRBV12-5 with TRBJ1-2, with D tentatively TRBD1 (5 bases). The CDR3 contains 12 residues. V dropped 8 bases and J dropped 4 bases, with 11 bases sitting between them. Germline CDR1 is LGHNT and CDR2 is FRNRAP.

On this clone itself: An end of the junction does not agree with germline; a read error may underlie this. The CDR3: CASRGRNAGELFF. In nucleotides, the CDR3 is TGTGCCAGCAGAGGCAGGAACGCCGGGGAGCTGTTTTTT. This sequence joins TRBV5-4 and TRBJ2-2; D ambiguous. This CDR3 comprises 13 residues. Per the germline V gene, CDR1 is SGHNT and CDR2 is YYREEE (reference sequence).

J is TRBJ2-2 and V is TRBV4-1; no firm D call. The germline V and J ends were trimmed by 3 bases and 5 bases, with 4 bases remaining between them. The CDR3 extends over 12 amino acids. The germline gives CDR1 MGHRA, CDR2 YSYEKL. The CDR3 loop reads CASSHVTGELFF. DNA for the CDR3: TGCGCCAGCAGCCACGTAACCGGGGAGCTGTTTTTT.

CDR3 sequence: CASSPLTGNSYGYTF. CDR3 nucleotide sequence: TGTGCCAGCTCACCCCTGACAGGGAATTCCTATGGCTACACCTTC. This chain joins TRBV18 and TRBJ1-2, with 7 bases aligning to TRBD1. The CDR3 has 15 residues. Germline loops: CDR1 KGHSH, CDR2 LQKENI. V shed 3 bases and J 4 bases; nucleotides not matched to a gene: 8.

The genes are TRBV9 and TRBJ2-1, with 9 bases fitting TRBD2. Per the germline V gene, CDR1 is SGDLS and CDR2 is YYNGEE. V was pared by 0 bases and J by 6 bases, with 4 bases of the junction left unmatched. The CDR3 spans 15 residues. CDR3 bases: TGTGCCAGCAGCGTAGAAGGGACTAGCAGCAATGAGCAGTTCTTC. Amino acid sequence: CASSVEGTSSNEQFF.

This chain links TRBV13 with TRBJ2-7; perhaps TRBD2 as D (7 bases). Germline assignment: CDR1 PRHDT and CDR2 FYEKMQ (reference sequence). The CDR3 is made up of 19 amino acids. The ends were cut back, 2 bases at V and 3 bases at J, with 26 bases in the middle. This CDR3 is CASSLWPGGPPHNYYEQYF. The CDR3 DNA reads TGTGCCAGCAGCTTATGGCCCGGGGGGCCTCCTCACAATTACTACGAGCAGTACTTC.

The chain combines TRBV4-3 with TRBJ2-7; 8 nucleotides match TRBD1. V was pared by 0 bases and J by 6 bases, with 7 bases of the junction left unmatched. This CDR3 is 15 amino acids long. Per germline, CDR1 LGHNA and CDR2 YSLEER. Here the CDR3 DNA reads TGCGCCAGCAGCCAAGATAGGGACAGGCGTCTCGAGCAGTACTTC. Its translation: CASSQDRDRRLEQYF.

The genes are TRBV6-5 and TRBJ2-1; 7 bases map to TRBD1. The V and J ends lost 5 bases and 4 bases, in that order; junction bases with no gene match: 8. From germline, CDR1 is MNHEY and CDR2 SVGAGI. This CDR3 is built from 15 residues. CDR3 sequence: CASSPGGWSYNEQFF. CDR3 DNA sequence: TGTGCCAGCAGTCCAGGGGGATGGAGTTACAATGAGCAGTTCTTC.

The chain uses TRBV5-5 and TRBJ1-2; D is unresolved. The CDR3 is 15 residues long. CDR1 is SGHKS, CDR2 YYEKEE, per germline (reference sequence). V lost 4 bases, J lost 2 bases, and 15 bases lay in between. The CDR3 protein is CASSAPDGGNYGYTF. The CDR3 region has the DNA TGTGCCAGCAGCGCCCCGGACGGAGGAAACTATGGCTACACCTTC.

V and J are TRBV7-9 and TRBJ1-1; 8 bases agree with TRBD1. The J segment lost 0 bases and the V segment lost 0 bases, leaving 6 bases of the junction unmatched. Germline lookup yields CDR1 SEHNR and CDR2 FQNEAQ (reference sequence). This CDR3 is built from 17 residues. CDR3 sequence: CASSLASGGRMNTEAFF. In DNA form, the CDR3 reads TGTGCCAGCAGCTTAGCGTCAGGGGGCCGCATGAACACTGAAGCTTTCTTT. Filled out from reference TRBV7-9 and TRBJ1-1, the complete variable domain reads DTGVSQNPRHKITKRGQNVTFRCDPISEHNRLYWYRQTLGQGPEFLTYFQNEAQLEKSRLLSDRFSAERPKGSFSTLEIQRTEQGDSAMYLCASSLASGGRMNTEAFFGQGTRLTVV.

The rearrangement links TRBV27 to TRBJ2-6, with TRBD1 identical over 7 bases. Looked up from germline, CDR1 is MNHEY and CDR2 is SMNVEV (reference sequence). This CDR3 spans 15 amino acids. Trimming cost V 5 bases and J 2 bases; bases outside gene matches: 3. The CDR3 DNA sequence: TGTGCCAGCAGTCTACAGGGGCCTGGGGCCAACGTCCTGACTTTC. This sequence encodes CASSLQGPGANVLTF.

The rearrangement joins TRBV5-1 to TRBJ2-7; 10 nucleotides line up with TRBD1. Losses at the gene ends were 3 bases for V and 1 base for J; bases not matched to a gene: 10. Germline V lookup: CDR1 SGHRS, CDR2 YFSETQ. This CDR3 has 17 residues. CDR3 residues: CASSSNFGTGVSYEQYF. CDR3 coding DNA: TGCGCCAGCAGCTCTAACTTCGGGACAGGGGTTTCCTACGAGCAGTACTTC.

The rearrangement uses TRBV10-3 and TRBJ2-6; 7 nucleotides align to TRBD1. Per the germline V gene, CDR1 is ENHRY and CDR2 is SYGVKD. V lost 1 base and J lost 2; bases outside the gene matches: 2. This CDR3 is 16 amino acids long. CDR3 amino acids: CAISEFGTAGANVLTF. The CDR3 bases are TGTGCCATCAGTGAGTTTGGGACAGCTGGGGCCAACGTCCTGACTTTC.

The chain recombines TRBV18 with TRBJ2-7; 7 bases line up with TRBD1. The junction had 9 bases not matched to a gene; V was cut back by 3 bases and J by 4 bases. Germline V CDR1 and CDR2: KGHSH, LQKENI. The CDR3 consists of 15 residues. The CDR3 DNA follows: TGTGCCAGCTCACCCTCGGGGACAGCAGGGTACGAGCAGTACTTC. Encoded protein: CASSPSGTAGYEQYF.

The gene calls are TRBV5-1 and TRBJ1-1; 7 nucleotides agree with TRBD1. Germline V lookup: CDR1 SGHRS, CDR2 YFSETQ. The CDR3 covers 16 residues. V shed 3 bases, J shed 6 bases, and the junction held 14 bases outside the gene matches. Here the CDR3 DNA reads TGCGCCAGCAGCTCTACTGAATTGACAGGGACCTCTGAAGCTTTCTTT. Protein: CASSSTELTGTSEAFF.

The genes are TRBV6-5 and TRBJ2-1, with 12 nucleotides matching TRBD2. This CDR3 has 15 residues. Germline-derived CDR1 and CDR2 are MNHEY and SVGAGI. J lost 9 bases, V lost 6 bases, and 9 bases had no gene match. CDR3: CASSTTSGSSFEQFF. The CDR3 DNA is TGTGCCAGCAGCACGACTAGCGGGAGCTCCTTTGAGCAGTTCTTC.

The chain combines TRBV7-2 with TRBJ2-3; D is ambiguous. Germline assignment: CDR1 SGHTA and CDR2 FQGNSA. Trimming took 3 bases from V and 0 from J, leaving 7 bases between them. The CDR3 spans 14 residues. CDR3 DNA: TGTGCCAGCAGCTTTTTCAGGAGCACAGATACGCAGTATTTT. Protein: CASSFFRSTDTQYF.

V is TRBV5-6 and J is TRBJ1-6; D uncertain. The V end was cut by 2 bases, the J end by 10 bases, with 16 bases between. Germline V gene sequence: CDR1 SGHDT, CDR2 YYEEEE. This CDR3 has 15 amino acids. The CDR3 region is CASSFGSLTGSPLHF. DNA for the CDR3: TGTGCCAGCAGCTTTGGAAGTTTAACGGGATCACCCCTCCACTTT.

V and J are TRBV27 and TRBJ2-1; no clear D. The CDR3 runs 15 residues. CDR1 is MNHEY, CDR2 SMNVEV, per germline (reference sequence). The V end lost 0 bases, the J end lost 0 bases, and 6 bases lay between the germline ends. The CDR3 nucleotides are TGTGCCAGCAGTTTATCTGATAGCTCCTACAATGAGCAGTTCTTC. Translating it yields CASSLSDSSYNEQFF.

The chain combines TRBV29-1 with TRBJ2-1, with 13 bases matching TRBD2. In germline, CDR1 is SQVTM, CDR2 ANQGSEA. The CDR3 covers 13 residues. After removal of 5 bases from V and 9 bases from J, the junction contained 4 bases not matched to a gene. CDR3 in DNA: TGCAGCGTTACACTAGCGGGAGGGGGTGAGCAGTTCTTC. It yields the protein CSVTLAGGGEQFF.

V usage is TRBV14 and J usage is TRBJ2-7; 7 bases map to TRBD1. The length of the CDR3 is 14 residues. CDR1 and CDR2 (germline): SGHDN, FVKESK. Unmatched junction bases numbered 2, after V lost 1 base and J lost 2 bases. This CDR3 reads CASSQGQGPYEQYF. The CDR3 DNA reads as TGTGCCAGCAGCCAAGGACAGGGCCCCTACGAGCAGTACTTC.

CDR3 coding DNA: TGTGCCAGCAGCCTCAATAGGGGGCTCCGTCGGAATGAGCAGTTCTTC. Translated: CASSLNRGLRRNEQFF. The chain employs TRBV14 and TRBJ2-1, with 7 bases matching TRBD1. J lost 7 bases, V lost 4 bases, and 13 bases had no gene match. Germline CDR1 SGHDN, CDR2 FVKESK. The CDR3 is 16 amino acids.

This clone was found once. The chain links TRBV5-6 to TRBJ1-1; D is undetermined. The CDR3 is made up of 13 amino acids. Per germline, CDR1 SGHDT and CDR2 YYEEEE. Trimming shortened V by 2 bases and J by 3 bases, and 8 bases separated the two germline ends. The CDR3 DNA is TGTGCCAGCAGCTTCACTTACGACACTGAAGCTTTCTTT. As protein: CASSFTYDTEAFF. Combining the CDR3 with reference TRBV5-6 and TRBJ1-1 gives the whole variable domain DAGVTQSPTHLIKTRGQQVTLRCSPKSGHDTVSWYQQALGQGPQFIFQYYEEEERQRGNFPDRFSGHQFPNYSSELNVNALLLGDSALYLCASSFTYDTEAFFGQGTRLTVV.

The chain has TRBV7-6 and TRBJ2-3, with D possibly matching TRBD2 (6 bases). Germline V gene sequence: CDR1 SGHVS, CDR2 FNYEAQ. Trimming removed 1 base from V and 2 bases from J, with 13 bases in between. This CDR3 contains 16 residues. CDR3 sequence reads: CASSLGAGILTDTQYF. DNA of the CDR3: TGTGCCAGCAGCTTAGGGGCGGGGATCCTCACAGATACGCAGTATTTT. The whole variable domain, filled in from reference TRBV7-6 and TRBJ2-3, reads GAGVSQSPRYKVTKRGQDVALRCDPISGHVSLYWYRQALGQGPEFLTYFNYEAQQDKSGLPNDRFSAERPEGSISTLTIQRTEQRDSAMYRCASSLGAGILTDTQYFGPGTRLTVL.

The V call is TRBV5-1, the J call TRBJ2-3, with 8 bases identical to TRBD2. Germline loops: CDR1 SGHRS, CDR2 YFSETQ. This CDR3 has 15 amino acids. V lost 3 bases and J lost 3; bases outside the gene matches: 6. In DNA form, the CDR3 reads TGCGCCAGCAGCTCACTAGCGGTGACTACAGATACGCAGTATTTT. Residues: CASSSLAVTTDTQYF. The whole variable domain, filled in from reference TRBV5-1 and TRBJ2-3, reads KAGVTQTPRYLIKTRGQQVTLSCSPISGHRSVSWYQQTPGQGLQFLFEYFSETQRNKGNFPGRFSGRQFSNSRSEMNVSTLELGDSALYLCASSSLAVTTDTQYFGPGTRLTVL.